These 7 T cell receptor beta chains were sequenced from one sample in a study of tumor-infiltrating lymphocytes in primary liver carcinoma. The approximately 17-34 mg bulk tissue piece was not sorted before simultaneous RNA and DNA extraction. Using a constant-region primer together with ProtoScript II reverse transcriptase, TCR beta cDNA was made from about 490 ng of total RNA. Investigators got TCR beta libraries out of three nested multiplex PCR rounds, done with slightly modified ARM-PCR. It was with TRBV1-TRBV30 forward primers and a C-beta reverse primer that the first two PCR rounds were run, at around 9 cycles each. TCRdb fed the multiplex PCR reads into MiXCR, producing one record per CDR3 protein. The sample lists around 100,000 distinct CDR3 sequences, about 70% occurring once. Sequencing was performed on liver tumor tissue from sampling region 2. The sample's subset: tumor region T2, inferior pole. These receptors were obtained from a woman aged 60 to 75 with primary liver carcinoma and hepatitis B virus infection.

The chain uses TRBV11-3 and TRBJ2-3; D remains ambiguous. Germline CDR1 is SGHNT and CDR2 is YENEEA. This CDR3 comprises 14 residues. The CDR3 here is CPNSFRTGTDTQYF. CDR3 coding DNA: TGTCCTAACAGCTTCCGGACGGGCACAGATACGCAGTATTTT. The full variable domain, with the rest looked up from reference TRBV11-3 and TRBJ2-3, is EAGVVQSPRYKIIEKKQPVAFWCNPISGHNTLYWYLQNLGQGPELLIRYENEEAVDDSQLPKDRFSAERLKGVDSTLKIQPAELGDSAVYLCPNSFRTGTDTQYFGPGTRLTVL.

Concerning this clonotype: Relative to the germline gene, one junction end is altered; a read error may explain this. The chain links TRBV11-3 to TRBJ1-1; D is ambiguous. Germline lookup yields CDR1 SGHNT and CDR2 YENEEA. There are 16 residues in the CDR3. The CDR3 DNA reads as TGTGCCAGCAGCTCCGGTAGTCGGGTAACGAACACTGAAGCTTTTTTT. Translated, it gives CASSSGSRVTNTEAFF.

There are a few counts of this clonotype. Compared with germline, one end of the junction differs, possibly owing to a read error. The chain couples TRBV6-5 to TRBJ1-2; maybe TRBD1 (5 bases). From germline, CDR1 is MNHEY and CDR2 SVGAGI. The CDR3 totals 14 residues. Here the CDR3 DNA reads TGTGCCAGCGGTAAGCAGGGACCTCAATATGGCTACATCTTC. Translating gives CASGKQGPQYGYIF.

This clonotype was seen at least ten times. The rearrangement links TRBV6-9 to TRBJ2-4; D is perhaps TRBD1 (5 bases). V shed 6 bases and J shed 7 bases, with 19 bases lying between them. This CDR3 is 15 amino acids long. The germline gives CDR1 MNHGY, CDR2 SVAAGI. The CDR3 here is CASRPVRLGLNIQYF. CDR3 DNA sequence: TGTGCCAGCAGACCAGTCCGTTTGGGGCTCAACATTCAGTACTTC.

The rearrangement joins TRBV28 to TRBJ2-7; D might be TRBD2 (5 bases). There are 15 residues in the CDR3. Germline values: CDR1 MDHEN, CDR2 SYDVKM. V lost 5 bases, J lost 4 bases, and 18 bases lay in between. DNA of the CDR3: TGTGCCAGCAGTAGGAGGTACGGACGGTCGTACGAGCAGTACTTC. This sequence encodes CASSRRYGRSYEQYF.

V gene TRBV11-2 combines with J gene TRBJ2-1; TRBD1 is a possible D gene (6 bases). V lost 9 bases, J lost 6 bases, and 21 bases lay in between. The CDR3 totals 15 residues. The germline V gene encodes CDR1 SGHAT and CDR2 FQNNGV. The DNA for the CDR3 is TGTGCCAGTACCTTAGAAGGGGGAGAGGTCAATGAGCAGTTCTTC. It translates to CASTLEGGEVNEQFF.

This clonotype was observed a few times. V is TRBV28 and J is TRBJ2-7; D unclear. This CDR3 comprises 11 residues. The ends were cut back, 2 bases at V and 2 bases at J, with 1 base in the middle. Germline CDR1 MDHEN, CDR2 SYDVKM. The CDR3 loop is CASSLAYEQYF. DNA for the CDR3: TGTGCCAGCAGTTTAGCCTACGAGCAGTACTTC.